The rows below give T cell receptor beta chains drawn from one sample of a study of cytomegalovirus exposure and HLA in healthy donors. Assay: immunoSEQ multiplex PCR; the TCRdb copy retains only in-frame clones and omits some. The sample carries 100,000 to 150,000 clones, more than 85% recorded once. The source material was PBMCs. The receptors derive from a man aged 18 to 30 in good health and CMV-seropositive. CDR3s include the opening cysteine and the closing phenylalanine or tryptophan. The D gene is left open where the match is weak. A clone size is listed for some rows: how often the clone was seen (once, few, many), or a class if it is expanded.

j_call d_call v_call clone_size cdr3_nt cdr3_aa
TRBJ1-5 TRBD1 TRBV4-1 . TGCGCCAGCAGCCCCAGGGGGGTGAGCAATCAGCCCCAGCATTTT CASSPRGVSNQPQHF
TRBJ1-1 . TRBV5-1 . TGCGCCAGCAGCAGCAACACTGAAGCTTTCTTT CASSSNTEAFF
TRBJ2-4 . TRBV19 . TGTGCCAGTAGCCTCATGGGCGCCGGGAGTGGCATTCAGTACTTC CASSLMGAGSGIQYF
TRBJ2-7 . TRBV9 . TGTGCCAGCAGCGTCAGTAATGGGAGGACGGAGGAGCAGTACTTC CASSVSNGRTEEQYF
TRBJ2-5 . TRBV2 . TGTGCCAGCAGTGAACCTCAATCTGGGGCTGAGTACCAAGAGACCCAGTACTTC CASSEPQSGAEYQETQYF
TRBJ1-3 TRBD1 TRBV19 . TGTGCCAGTAGTTTCTCCGGGACAGACGGAAACACCATATATTTT CASSFSGTDGNTIYF
TRBJ1-4 TRBD1 TRBV4-3 . TGCGCCAGCAGCCAAGAGTCAGGGGGCTACGAAAAACTGTTTTTT CASSQESGGYEKLFF
TRBJ1-2 . TRBV4-3 . TGCGCCAGCAGCCAAGATCAGGGCGTGAACTATGGCTACACCTTC CASSQDQGVNYGYTF
TRBJ1-3 . TRBV30 . TGTGCCTGGGACCGCGGAAGGGGTGACACCATATATTTT CAWDRGRGDTIYF
TRBJ2-3 . TRBV19 . TGTGCCAGTAGTATCTCAAGGGGATCGACAGATACGCAGTATTTT CASSISRGSTDTQYF
TRBJ2-7 TRBD1 TRBV6-1 few TGTGCCAGCAGGGGGACAGGGACGTACGAGCAGTACTTC CASRGTGTYEQYF
TRBJ2-7 TRBD1 TRBV5-8 few TGTGCCAGCAGCTTGGGGGCAGGGGGAGAGCAGTACTTC CASSLGAGGEQYF
TRBJ1-4 TRBD1 TRBV5-6 . TGTGCCAGCAAAGGACAGGGAGATGAAAAACTGTTTTTT CASKGQGDEKLFF
TRBJ1-5 . TRBV28 once TGTGCCAGCAGTTTCATGGCAAGCAATCAGCCCCAGCATTTT CASSFMASNQPQHF
TRBJ2-1 . TRBV7-7 . TGTGCCAGCAGCTCCTCCCCTAGCAGTGAGCAGTTCTTC CASSSSPSSEQFF
TRBJ2-7 . TRBV11-2 once TGTGCCAGCACCCCCTGGACCGGGAGAGGCGAGCAGTACTTC CASTPWTGRGEQYF
TRBJ1-1 TRBD1 TRBV5-1 . TGCGCCAGCAGCTTGGGCTCAGGGGGCGGGTACACTGAAGCTTTCTTT CASSLGSGGGYTEAFF
TRBJ1-2 . TRBV5-4 . TGTGCCAGCAGCTTCGGGGGAAGCTATGGCTACACCTTC CASSFGGSYGYTF
TRBJ2-2 TRBD2 TRBV5-1 few TGCGCCAGCAGCTGGGGGACTACTAACACCGGGGAGCTGTTTTTT CASSWGTTNTGELFF
TRBJ2-5 . TRBV19 . TGTGCCAGTAGTATGGGCGCTACCTCCTTTCAAGAGACCCAGTACTTC CASSMGATSFQETQYF
TRBJ2-7 TRBD1 TRBV4-3 . TGCGCCAGCAGCCAAGCCTCGGGACAGGGGTACGAGCAGTACTTC CASSQASGQGYEQYF
TRBJ2-7 TRBD1 TRBV10-3 . TGTGCCATCAGTGAGCGGGACAGGGGCCGGAATCACTACGAGCAGTACTTC CAISERDRGRNHYEQYF
TRBJ2-7 . TRBV28 . TGTGCCAGCAGCCGTCTCCTCTACGAGCAGTACTTC CASSRLLYEQYF
TRBJ1-3 . TRBV4-3 . TGCGCCAGCAGCCAAGCAGCGGGGCCAGTAGGGTGGGACACCATATATTTT CASSQAAGPVGWDTIYF
TRBJ2-5 . TRBV7-2 . TGTGCCAGCAGCCGGACAATGGGAGAGACCCAGTACTTC CASSRTMGETQYF
TRBJ2-7 . TRBV7-6 . TGTGCCAGCAGCTTAGGCGTCCAACCATACGAGCAGTACTTC CASSLGVQPYEQYF
TRBJ1-6 . TRBV28 . TGTGCCAGCAGTGAATACAGGAGCTCCTATAATTCACCCCTCCACTTT CASSEYRSSYNSPLHF
TRBJ2-5 . TRBV6-5 . TGTGCCAGCAGTATTCAGGGGCCCCAAGAGACCCAGTACTTC CASSIQGPQETQYF
TRBJ1-2 . TRBV11-1 . TGTGCCAGCAGCTTAACTGGACAGTTGGGTAACTATGGCTACACCTTC CASSLTGQLGNYGYTF
TRBJ2-7 TRBD2 TRBV28 . TGTGCCAGCAGTTCCGGGGGGGGAACCTCCTACGAGCAGTACTTC CASSSGGGTSYEQYF
TRBJ1-3 . TRBV4-1 . TGCGCCAGCAGCTTGGGGCCAGGGTCCGGAAACACCATATATTTT CASSLGPGSGNTIYF
TRBJ1-5 TRBD1 TRBV19 . TGTGCCAGTAGTCCGGGGACAGGGGGCAATCAGCCCCAGCATTTT CASSPGTGGNQPQHF
TRBJ2-2 TRBD1 TRBV5-1 . TGCGCCAGCAGCCCCCAGGGGGTATCGAACACCGGGGAGCTGTTTTTT CASSPQGVSNTGELFF
TRBJ2-5 TRBD2 TRBV5-5 . TGTGCCAGCAACGCAGCCCTGACTAGCGGCCAAGAGACCCAGTACTTC CASNAALTSGQETQYF
TRBJ2-7 . TRBV27 . TGTGCCAGCAGTCACCGGGACACAGACTACGAGCAGTACTTC CASSHRDTDYEQYF
TRBJ2-3 TRBD2 TRBV6-5 . TGTGCCAGCAGTTACTCGACCAGCGGGGGGACAGATACGCAGTATTTT CASSYSTSGGTDTQYF
TRBJ2-2 TRBD1 TRBV7-9 . TGTGCCAGCAGCTCGGGGACAGGGGACACCGGGGAGCTGTTTTTT CASSSGTGDTGELFF